In this sample, the clone carrying this T cell receptor (beta chain) turned up many times. Its antigen remains unknown. Produced via immunoSEQ multiplex PCR; TCRdb's table is partial and in-frame only. This repertoire holds over 25,000 clones, and none appear only once. This sample is drawn from a study of T cells after posttransplantation cyclophosphamide. Findings and limits, study-wide: Recipient CMV seropositivity and CMV reactivation strongly tracked TRB clonality. Later blood repertoires were often dominated by clones from the donor CD8+ memory compartment.

J was trimmed by 6 bases and V by 8 bases; bases with no gene match: 9. Germline V CDR1 and CDR2: MDHEN, SYDVKM. The CDR3 sequence is 13 residues long. Sequencing input: PBMCs. The rearrangement joins TRBV28 to TRBJ2-7; 8 bases are a match to TRBD2. This sequence was found in a woman aged 55-70 years in good health, CMV-negative, and a related stem cell transplant donor. The CDR3: CASGVGTRAEQYF. In DNA form, the CDR3 reads TGTGCCAGCGGAGTAGGGACTAGAGCCGAGCAGTACTTC.